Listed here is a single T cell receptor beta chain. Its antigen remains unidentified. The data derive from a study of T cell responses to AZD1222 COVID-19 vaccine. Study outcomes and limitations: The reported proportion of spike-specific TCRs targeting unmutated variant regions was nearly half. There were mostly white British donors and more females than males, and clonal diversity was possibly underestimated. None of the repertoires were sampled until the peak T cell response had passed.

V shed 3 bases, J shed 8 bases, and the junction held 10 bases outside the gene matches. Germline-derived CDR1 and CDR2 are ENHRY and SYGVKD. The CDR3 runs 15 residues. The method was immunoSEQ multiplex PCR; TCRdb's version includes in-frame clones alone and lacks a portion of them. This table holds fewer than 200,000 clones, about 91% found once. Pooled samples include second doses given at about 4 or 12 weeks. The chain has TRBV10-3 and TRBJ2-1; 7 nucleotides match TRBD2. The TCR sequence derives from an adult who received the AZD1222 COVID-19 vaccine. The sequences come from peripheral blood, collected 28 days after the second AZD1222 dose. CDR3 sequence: CAISDGGGALDEQFF. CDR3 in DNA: TGTGCCATCAGTGACGGCGGGGGAGCCCTTGATGAGCAGTTCTTC.